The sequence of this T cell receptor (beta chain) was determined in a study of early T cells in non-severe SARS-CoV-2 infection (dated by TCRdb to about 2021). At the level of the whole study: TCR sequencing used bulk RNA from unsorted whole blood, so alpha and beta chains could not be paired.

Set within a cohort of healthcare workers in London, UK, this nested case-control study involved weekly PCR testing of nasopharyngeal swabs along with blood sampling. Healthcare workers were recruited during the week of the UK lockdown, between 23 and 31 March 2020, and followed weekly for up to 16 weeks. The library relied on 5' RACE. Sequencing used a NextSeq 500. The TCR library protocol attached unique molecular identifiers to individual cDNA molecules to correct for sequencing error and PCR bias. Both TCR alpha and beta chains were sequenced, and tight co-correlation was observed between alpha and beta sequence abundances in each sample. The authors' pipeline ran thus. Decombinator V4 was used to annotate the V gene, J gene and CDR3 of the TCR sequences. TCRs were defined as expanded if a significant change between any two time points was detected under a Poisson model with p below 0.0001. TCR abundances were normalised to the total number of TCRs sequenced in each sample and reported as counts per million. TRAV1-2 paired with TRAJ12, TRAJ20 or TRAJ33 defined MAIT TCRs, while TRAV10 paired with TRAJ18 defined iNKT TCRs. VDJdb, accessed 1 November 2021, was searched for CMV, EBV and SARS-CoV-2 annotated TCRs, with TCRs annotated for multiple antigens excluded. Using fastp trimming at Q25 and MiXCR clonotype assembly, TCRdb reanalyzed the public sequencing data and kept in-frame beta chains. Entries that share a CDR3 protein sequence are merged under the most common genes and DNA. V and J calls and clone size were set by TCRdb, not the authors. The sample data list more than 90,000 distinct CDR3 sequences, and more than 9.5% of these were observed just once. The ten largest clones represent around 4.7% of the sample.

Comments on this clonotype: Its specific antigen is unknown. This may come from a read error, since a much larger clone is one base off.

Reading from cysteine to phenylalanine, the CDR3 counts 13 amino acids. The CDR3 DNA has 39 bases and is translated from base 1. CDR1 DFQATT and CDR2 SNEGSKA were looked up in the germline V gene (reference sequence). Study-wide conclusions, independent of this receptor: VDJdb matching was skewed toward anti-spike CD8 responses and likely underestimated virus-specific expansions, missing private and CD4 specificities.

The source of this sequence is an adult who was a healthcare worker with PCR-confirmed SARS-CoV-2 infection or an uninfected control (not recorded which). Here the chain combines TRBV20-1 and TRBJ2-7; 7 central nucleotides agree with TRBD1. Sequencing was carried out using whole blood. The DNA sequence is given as TGCAATGCTAGGACGGGACAGACCTACGAGCAGTACTTC. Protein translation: CNARTGQTYEQYF.